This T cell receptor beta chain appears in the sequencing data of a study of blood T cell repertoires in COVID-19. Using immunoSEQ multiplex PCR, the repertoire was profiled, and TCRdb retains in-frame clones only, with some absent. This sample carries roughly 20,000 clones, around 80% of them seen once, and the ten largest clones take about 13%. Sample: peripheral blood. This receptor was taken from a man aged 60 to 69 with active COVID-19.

CDR3 protein: CASSRDLDTDTQYF. Written as DNA, the CDR3 is TGCGCCAGCAGCAGAGATCTTGACACAGATACGCAGTATTTT. The rearrangement uses TRBV5-1 and TRBJ2-3; no reliable D call. The CDR3 runs to 14 residues. Trimming took off 4 bases at V and 2 bases at J, with 11 bases between the two ends. Germline CDR1 and CDR2: SGHRS and YFSETQ.